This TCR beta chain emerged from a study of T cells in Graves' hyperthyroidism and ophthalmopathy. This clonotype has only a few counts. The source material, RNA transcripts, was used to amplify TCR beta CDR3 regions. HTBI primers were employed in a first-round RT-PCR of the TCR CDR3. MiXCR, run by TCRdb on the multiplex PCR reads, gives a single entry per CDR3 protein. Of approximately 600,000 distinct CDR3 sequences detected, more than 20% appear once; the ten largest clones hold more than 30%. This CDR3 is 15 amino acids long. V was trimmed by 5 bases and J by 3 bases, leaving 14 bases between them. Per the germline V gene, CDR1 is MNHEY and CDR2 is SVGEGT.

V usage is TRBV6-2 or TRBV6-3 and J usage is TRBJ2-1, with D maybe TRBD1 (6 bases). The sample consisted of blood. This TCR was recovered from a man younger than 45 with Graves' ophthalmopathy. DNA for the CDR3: TGTGCCAGCAGTCACCTGGACAGTTACTACAATGAGCAGTTCTTC. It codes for CASSHLDSYYNEQFF.